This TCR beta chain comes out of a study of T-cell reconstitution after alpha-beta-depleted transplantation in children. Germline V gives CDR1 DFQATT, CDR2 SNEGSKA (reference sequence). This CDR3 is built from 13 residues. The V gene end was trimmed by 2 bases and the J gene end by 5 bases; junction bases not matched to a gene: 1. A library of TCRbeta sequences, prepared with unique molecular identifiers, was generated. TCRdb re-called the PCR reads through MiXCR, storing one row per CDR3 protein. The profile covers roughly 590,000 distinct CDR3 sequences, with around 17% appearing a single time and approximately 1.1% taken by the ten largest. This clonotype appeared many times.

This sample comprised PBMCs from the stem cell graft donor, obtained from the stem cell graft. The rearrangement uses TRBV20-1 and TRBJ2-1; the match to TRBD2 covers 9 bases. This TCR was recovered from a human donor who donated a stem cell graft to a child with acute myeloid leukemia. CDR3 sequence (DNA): TGCAGTGCTAGACTAGCGGGGAACAATGAGCAGTTCTTC. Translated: CSARLAGNNEQFF.